This T cell receptor beta chain was sequenced in a study of T cell changes during pregnancy in multiple sclerosis. Germline V lookup: CDR1 SGHTA, CDR2 FQGTGA. Trimming removed 5 bases at V and 2 bases at J, with 14 bases between. CDR3 length equals 15 residues. The table came from immunoSEQ multiplex PCR; TCRdb's copy has only in-frame clones and leaves some out. This table has 95,000 to 100,000 clones, more than 90% appearing once. The sequence derives from a female donor with multiple sclerosis, enrolled in a pregnancy study. Specimen: peripheral blood, collected in the second trimester of pregnancy. J is TRBJ2-3 and V is TRBV7-3; D remains unclear. CDR3 DNA: TGTGCCAGCAGCCCGTCACTATCACCCACAGATACGCAGTATTTT. Protein sequence: CASSPSLSPTDTQYF.